A selection of T cell receptor beta chains follows, all from one sample in a study of T cells in Graves' hyperthyroidism and ophthalmopathy. TCRdb reprocessed the multiplex PCR reads via MiXCR and lists one record per CDR3 protein. The sample has some 620,000 distinct CDR3 sequences; 16% are singletons. Sample: blood. The origin of the receptors is a woman in her 30s with Graves' hyperthyroidism. The CDR3 runs from the conserved cysteine through the conserved F or W. D genes are given only for firm matches. Some rows mark clone size as missing; the rest say once, few, many or name a class of expanded clone.

j_call,d_call,clone_size,v_call,cdr3_aa,cdr3_nt
TRBJ1-5,TRBD1,many,TRBV28,CASRLSRDRLNQPQHF,TGTGCCAGCAGACTTTCCCGGGACAGGTTAAATCAGCCCCAGCATTTT
TRBJ2-5,NA,NA,TRBV7-2,CASSSFQGETQYF,TGTGCCAGCAGTTCCTTCCAAGGAGAGACCCAGTACTTC
TRBJ1-5,NA,NA,TRBV20-1,CSARDPLGRSDQPQHF,TGCAGTGCTAGAGATCCGCTGGGGCGTTCGGACCAGCCCCAGCATTTT
TRBJ2-1,TRBD1,NA,TRBV14,CARSQYRGEGDSEQFF,TGTGCCAGAAGCCAATACCGAGGGGAAGGGGACAGTGAGCAGTTCTTC
TRBJ2-7,TRBD1,many,TRBV20-1,CSAQSPGQGAEQYF,TGCAGTGCTCAATCTCCGGGACAGGGGGCCGAGCAGTACTTC
TRBJ2-7,NA,many,TRBV10-3,CAISEGGNEQYF,TGTGCCATCAGTGAGGGGGGGAACGAGCAGTACTTC
TRBJ2-3,TRBD2,many,TRBV7-8,CASSSGLAGGTDTQYF,TGTGCCAGCAGCTCGGGACTAGCGGGAGGGACAGATACGCAGTATTTT
TRBJ1-1,NA,many,TRBV9,CASGSVGNTEAFF,TGTGCCAGCGGCTCCGTCGGGAACACTGAAGCTTTCTTT
TRBJ2-1,TRBD1,few,TRBV10-3,CAISGGTGIGEQFF,TGTGCCATCAGTGGCGGGACAGGGATCGGTGAGCAGTTCTTC
TRBJ2-5,NA,many,TRBV7-8,CASSPITETQYF,TGTGCCAGCAGCCCGATAACGGAGACCCAGTACTTC
TRBJ2-1,NA,NA,TRBV11-2,CASSPWTRQYNEQFF,TGTGCCAGCAGCCCTTGGACTCGACAGTACAATGAGCAGTTCTTC
TRBJ2-1,TRBD1,few,TRBV10-3,CAISESWTGKYNEQFF,TGTGCCATCAGTGAGTCGTGGACAGGGAAATACAATGAGCAGTTCTTC
TRBJ2-1,TRBD1,few,TRBV10-3,CAIRDREYNEQFF,TGTGCCATCCGGGACAGGGAATACAATGAGCAGTTCTTC
TRBJ2-3,TRBD2,NA,TRBV9,CASSVTGTSGSTQYF,TGTGCCAGCAGCGTAACCGGGACTAGCGGGAGTACGCAGTATTTT
TRBJ2-1,NA,many,TRBV5-6,CASSLIHDLNEQFF,TGTGCCAGCAGCTTAATACACGACCTCAATGAGCAGTTCTTC
TRBJ2-2,NA,few,TRBV9,CASSAGGRPNTGELFF,TGTGCCAGCAGCGCGGGCGGCAGACCGAACACCGGGGAGCTGTTTTTT
TRBJ1-2,NA,many,TRBV12-3/TRBV12-4,CASRPTRRWYYGYTF,TGTGCCAGCAGACCGACCCGGCGGTGGTACTATGGCTACACCTTC
TRBJ1-1,NA,NA,TRBV7-9,CASSPTRDSNTEAFF,TGTGCCAGCAGCCCGACGCGGGACTCGAACACTGAAGCTTTCTTT
TRBJ2-4,TRBD2,many,TRBV6-2/TRBV6-3,CASSYSSGGTSGSLDIQYF,TGTGCCAGCAGTTACTCTTCAGGGGGGACTAGCGGGAGCTTGGACATTCAGTACTTC
TRBJ2-2,NA,NA,TRBV9,CASRGWETGELFF,TGTGCCAGCAGGGGGTGGGAGACCGGGGAGCTGTTTTTT
TRBJ2-7,TRBD2,many,TRBV27,CASRGLVSIYEQYF,TGTGCCAGCAGGGGACTAGTTTCCATCTACGAGCAGTACTTC
TRBJ2-5,NA,NA,TRBV9,CASSVAVGASETQYF,TGTGCCAGCAGCGTAGCTGTAGGAGCCTCAGAGACCCAGTACTTC
TRBJ1-2,TRBD1,many,TRBV6-1,CASSDSGTGDYGYTF,TGTGCCAGCAGTGACTCCGGGACAGGGGATTATGGCTACACCTTC
TRBJ2-1,NA,few,TRBV7-2,CASSLSLGRVGQFF,TGTGCCAGCAGCTTAAGTCTTGGTAGGGTGGGGCAGTTCTTC
TRBJ2-6,NA,NA,TRBV12-3/TRBV12-4,CASSSYTGANVLTF,TGTGCCAGCAGTTCCTATACTGGGGCCAACGTCCTGACTTTC
TRBJ2-7,NA,many,TRBV4-1,CASSQPAGAGVSYEQYF,TGCGCCAGCAGCCAACCGGCCGGGGCAGGGGTCTCCTACGAGCAGTACTTC
TRBJ2-5,TRBD1,NA,TRBV19,CASSVHRGRGETQYF,TGTGCCAGTAGTGTTCACAGGGGGCGAGGAGAGACCCAGTACTTC
TRBJ1-3,TRBD1,NA,TRBV9,CASSVTGGSGNTIYF,TGTGCCAGCAGCGTCACAGGGGGCTCTGGAAACACCATATATTTT
TRBJ2-1,NA,few,TRBV4-3,CASSQTYIRERSLNEQFF,TGCGCCAGCAGCCAAACGTACATCAGGGAAAGGAGCCTCAATGAGCAGTTCTTC
TRBJ2-7,NA,many,TRBV7-2,CASSPGTGGREQYF,TGTGCCAGCAGCCCCGGGACCGGGGGTAGAGAGCAGTACTTC
TRBJ1-1,TRBD1,NA,TRBV12-3/TRBV12-4,CASSYRGQGTEAFF,TGTGCCAGCAGTTACAGGGGGCAGGGCACTGAAGCTTTCTTT
TRBJ2-1,TRBD2,many,TRBV5-1,CASSSEGLFNEQFF,TGCGCCAGCAGCTCGGAGGGACTATTCAATGAGCAGTTCTTC
TRBJ1-5,TRBD1,many,TRBV15,CATSRDYGQGLYSNQPQHF,TGTGCCACCAGCAGAGATTATGGACAGGGCCTTTATAGCAATCAGCCCCAGCATTTT
TRBJ2-1,TRBD2,many,TRBV28,CASSAGLAGDYEQFF,TGTGCCAGCAGTGCGGGACTAGCGGGAGACTATGAGCAGTTCTTC
TRBJ2-7,NA,many,TRBV28,CASSVLGTLYEQYF,TGTGCCAGCAGTGTCCTCGGGACACTATACGAGCAGTACTTC
TRBJ1-4,NA,NA,TRBV4-3,CASSPAVGNEKLFF,TGCGCCAGCAGCCCTGCGGTGGGTAATGAAAAACTGTTTTTT
TRBJ2-2,TRBD1,NA,TRBV27,CASRPDRDHRELFF,TGTGCCAGCAGACCGGACAGGGACCACCGGGAGCTGTTTTTT
TRBJ2-3,TRBD1,NA,TRBV28,CASSNRGQADTQYF,TGTGCCAGCAGCAACAGGGGTCAGGCAGATACGCAGTATTTT
TRBJ2-1,NA,many,TRBV7-9,CASSSLRAEGEQFF,TGTGCCAGCAGCTCGCTCCGTGCGGAGGGTGAGCAGTTCTTC
TRBJ1-1,NA,NA,TRBV3-1,CASSPPGGRGRTEAFF,TGTGCCAGCAGCCCACCTGGGGGTAGGGGACGGACTGAAGCTTTCTTT
TRBJ2-1,NA,once,TRBV5-1,CASSLFAAGILNEQFF,TGCGCCAGCAGCTTGTTTGCGGCGGGTATCTTAAATGAGCAGTTCTTC
TRBJ1-6,NA,many,TRBV12-3/TRBV12-4,CASSQTGNNSPLHF,TGTGCCAGCAGTCAAACAGGGAATAATTCACCCCTCCACTTT